The next 17 T cell receptor beta chains were all read from a single sample in a study of Ad26.COV2.S vaccination and SARS-CoV-2 variants. Method: immunoSEQ multiplex PCR; TCRdb's copy keeps in-frame clones and lacks some. This table has about 450,000 clones, roughly 87% appearing once. Treatment here: about 20 received Ad26.COV2.S at low or high dose, single or two shots; roughly five received placebo; per-sample allocation not given. Sampling happened 63 days after the first vaccine or placebo injection. The source was peripheral blood, collected in a trial of Ad26.COV2.S vaccine versus placebo. The receptors originated from a person between 18 and 60 years old who received the Ad26.COV2.S COVID-19 vaccine or a placebo.

This chain connects TRBV6-5 to TRBJ2-7, with D tentatively TRBD1 (6 bases). CDR3 length equals 14 residues. Looked up from germline, CDR1 is MNHEY and CDR2 is SVGAGI. The CDR3 loop reads CAAEGGQRYYEQYF. Written as DNA, the CDR3 is TGTGCGGCGGAAGGAGGACAGCGTTACTACGAGCAGTACTTC.

The chain recombines TRBV5-1 with TRBJ2-4; D is undetermined. The germline V gene encodes CDR1 SGHRS and CDR2 YFSETQ. Trimming left V 1 base short and J 0 bases short, with 2 bases between. The CDR3 spans 13 residues. This CDR3 reads CASSLPAKNIQYF. Here the CDR3 DNA reads TGCGCCAGCAGCTTGCCAGCCAAAAACATTCAGTACTTC.

This rearrangement joins TRBV6-5 to TRBJ2-5; 10 bases match TRBD2. Germline V gene sequence: CDR1 MNHEY, CDR2 SVGAGI. The CDR3 totals 14 residues. The trim removed 8 bases at V and 7 bases at J, leaving 10 bases unmatched. The CDR3 here is CASRGSGGFRTQYF. As DNA, the CDR3 is TGTGCCAGCCGGGGTAGCGGGGGGTTCAGGACCCAGTACTTC.

This clone appeared a few times. This rearrangement joins TRBV18 to TRBJ2-5; D gene uncertain. The germline V gene encodes CDR1 KGHSH and CDR2 LQKENI. Trimming removed 0 bases at V and 4 bases at J, with 9 bases between. The CDR3 consists of 14 residues. The CDR3 protein is CASSPPVSRETQYF. The CDR3 nucleotides read TGTGCCAGCTCACCACCGGTTAGCAGAGAGACCCAGTACTTC.

The sample holds a few counts of this clone. The chain is built from TRBV5-1 and TRBJ1-2; the D gene is possibly TRBD1 (6 bases). Trimming cost V 4 bases and J 8 bases, with 15 bases left between them. Germline loops: CDR1 SGHRS, CDR2 YFSETQ. This CDR3 is 13 amino acids long. In nucleotides, the CDR3 is TGCGCCAGCAGCGACCAACAGGGTTGGGGCTACACCTTC. This encodes CASSDQQGWGYTF. Using reference TRBV5-1 and TRBJ1-2 for the parts outside the CDR3, the full variable domain is KAGVTQTPRYLIKTRGQQVTLSCSPISGHRSVSWYQQTPGQGLQFLFEYFSETQRNKGNFPGRFSGRQFSNSRSEMNVSTLELGDSALYLCASSDQQGWGYTFGSGTRLTVV.

The V gene is TRBV5-1, the J gene TRBJ2-3; D uncertain. V lost 0 bases to trimming and J lost 5 bases, with 10 bases between them. Germline CDR1 reads SGHRS; CDR2 reads YFSETQ. The CDR3 length is 14 residues. CDR3 region: CASSLAVVKDTQYF. The CDR3 DNA sequence: TGCGCCAGCAGCTTGGCGGTAGTCAAAGATACGCAGTATTTT.

This chain joins TRBV11-2 and TRBJ1-6; D remains unclear. Germline-derived CDR1 and CDR2 are SGHAT and FQNNGV. This CDR3 is 13 amino acids long. The ends were cut back, 3 bases at V and 11 bases at J, with 11 bases in the middle. CDR3 sequence: CASSLTAMPPLHF. The DNA for the CDR3 is TGTGCCAGCAGCTTGACGGCAATGCCACCCCTCCACTTT.

This clone was detected only a few times. The CDR3 reads CASREQGRGIYGYTF. The CDR3 bases are TGTGCCAGTAGAGAGCAGGGACGGGGGATCTATGGCTACACCTTC. The genes are TRBV19 and TRBJ1-2; D is perhaps TRBD1 (5 bases). V was shortened by 6 bases and J by 4 bases, with 18 bases between the two germline ends. CDR1 LNHDA and CDR2 SQIVND come from the germline V gene (reference sequence). There are 15 residues in the CDR3. The full variable domain, with the rest looked up from reference TRBV19 and TRBJ1-2, is DGGITQSPKYLFRKEGQNVTLSCEQNLNHDAMYWYRQDPGQGLRLIYYSQIVNDFQKGDIAEGYSVSREKKESFPLTVTSAQKNPTAFYLCASREQGRGIYGYTFGSGTRLTVV.

This clone was detected only once. The CDR3 DNA sequence: TGTGCCACCAGCGCATTGCAAACTAATGAAAAACTGTTTTTT. Translation gives CATSALQTNEKLFF. The chain couples TRBV15 to TRBJ1-4; D unclear. The length of the CDR3 is 14 residues. V lost 5 bases, J lost 1 base, and 8 bases lay in between. CDR1 is LNHNV, CDR2 YYDKDF, per germline (reference sequence). The full variable domain, rest sourced from reference TRBV15 and TRBJ1-4, is DAMVIQNPRYQVTQFGKPVTLSCSQTLNHNVMYWYQQKSSQAPKLLFHYYDKDFNNEADTPDNFQSRRPNTSFCFLDIRSPGLGDTAMYLCATSALQTNEKLFFGSGTQLSVL.

V usage is TRBV10-1 and J usage is TRBJ1-1, with 7 bases lining up with TRBD1. The CDR3 contains 14 residues. V lost 6 bases, J lost 1 base, and 5 bases stayed unmatched. Germline CDR1 and CDR2: WNHNN and SYGVQD (reference sequence). CDR3 amino acids: CASSADRENTEAFF. In DNA form, the CDR3 reads TGCGCCAGCAGCGCCGACAGGGAGAACACTGAAGCTTTCTTT.

The gene calls are TRBV5-6 and TRBJ1-5; D gene uncertain. In germline, CDR1 is SGHDT, CDR2 YYEEEE. V lost 0 bases, J lost 9 bases, and 16 bases lay in between. This CDR3 comprises 15 residues. CDR3 loop: CASSLGLGLHRPQHF. The CDR3 DNA reads TGTGCCAGCAGCTTGGGGCTCGGCCTTCATCGGCCCCAGCATTTT.

This clone was counted once. The chain is built from TRBV5-4 and TRBJ1-6; D not resolved. V lost 2 bases and J 5 bases, leaving 11 bases between the germline ends. Germline-derived CDR1 and CDR2 are SGHNT and YYREEE (reference sequence). This CDR3 is built from 15 residues. This chain's CDR3 is CASSFNTMNNSPLHF. CDR3 DNA: TGTGCCAGCAGCTTTAACACGATGAATAATTCACCCCTCCACTTT.

This clone was seen only once. The chain is built from TRBV7-6 and TRBJ1-1; TRBD1 aligns across 7 bases. Germline CDR1 reads SGHVS; CDR2 reads FNYEAQ. The CDR3 has 14 residues. Trimming cost V 4 bases and J 4 bases; bases outside gene matches: 6. The chain's CDR3 is CASSYGQVGTEAFF. The CDR3 nucleotides read TGTGCCAGCAGCTACGGACAGGTGGGCACTGAAGCTTTCTTT.

The rearrangement joins TRBV24-1 to TRBJ2-5; TRBD2 aligns across 10 bases. Germline V gene data show CDR1 as KGHDR and CDR2 as SFDVKD. The V and J ends lost 4 bases and 0 bases, in that order; junction bases with no gene match: 4. The CDR3 runs to 16 residues. The CDR3 region has the DNA TGTGCCACCAGTGAACCACTAGCGGGGCACCAAGAGACCCAGTACTTC. Protein product: CATSEPLAGHQETQYF.

J is TRBJ1-3 and V is TRBV6-2 or TRBV6-3; D ambiguous. Looked up from germline, CDR1 is MNHEY and CDR2 is SVGEGT. The V end was cut by 1 base, the J end by 0 bases, with 4 bases between. The CDR3 sequence is 14 residues long. The CDR3 protein is CASSYWNSGNTIYF. The CDR3 DNA is TGTGCCAGCAGTTACTGGAACTCTGGAAACACCATATATTTT.

The chain uses TRBV7-9 and TRBJ2-2; 8 nucleotides agree with TRBD2. Looked up from germline, CDR1 is SEHNR and CDR2 is FQNEAQ (reference sequence). CDR3 size: 12 residues. Trimming at V came to 11 bases and at J to 6 bases, leaving 5 bases not matched to a gene. DNA for the CDR3: TGTGCCGGGACTAGAGGTTCCGGGGAGCTGTTTTTT. Translation gives CAGTRGSGELFF.

The genes are TRBV4-3 and TRBJ1-5, with D maybe TRBD1 (5 bases). Germline assignment: CDR1 LGHNA and CDR2 YSLEER. The CDR3 has 16 amino acids. Between the trimmed V and J ends, which lost 0 bases and 3 bases, there was a span of 12 bases. For the CDR3, the DNA is TGCGCCAGCAGCCAAGATCGAGAGGGGCTCAATCAGCCCCAGCATTTT. Translation gives CASSQDREGLNQPQHF.